Given below is one TCR beta chain in context. Its antigen is as yet unknown. The sample comes from a study of T cells after yellow fever vaccination. Study overall: Libraries from low-cell-number fractions were prepared with the SMART-Seq v4 Ultra Low Input RNA kit.

Findings of the study overall: FACS-sorted repertoires could harbor abundant contaminating bulk-population clonotypes. The booster saw the reappearance of most primary-vaccination clones (roughly 95% CD4, 70% to 90% CD8).

The CDR3 loop spans 14 amino acids. Germline lookup yields CDR1 SEHNR and CDR2 FQNEAQ (reference sequence). The germline V and J ends were trimmed by 5 bases and 3 bases, with 13 bases remaining between them. Generation of TCR cDNA used 5'RACE template switching (which added a universal primer site and UMIs). A single record per CDR3 protein comes from TCRdb applying MiXCR to the 5' RACE reads. The table has hundreds of thousands of distinct CDR3 sequences, around 21% seen once. The source is a man aged 25 to 45 who received the YFV17D yellow fever vaccine. The input for sequencing was PBMCs, taken 15 days after the yellow fever booster vaccination. This rearrangement joins TRBV7-9 to TRBJ2-5; D unclear. The CDR3 region is CASSLMEGEETQYF. In nucleotides, the CDR3 is TGTGCCAGCAGCCTCATGGAAGGAGAAGAGACCCAGTACTTC. The entire variable domain, with the rest obtained from reference TRBV7-9 and TRBJ2-5, is as follows: DTGVSQNPRHKITKRGQNVTFRCDPISEHNRLYWYRQTLGQGPEFLTYFQNEAQLEKSRLLSDRFSAERPKGSFSTLEIQRTEQGDSAMYLCASSLMEGEETQYFGPGTRLLVL.